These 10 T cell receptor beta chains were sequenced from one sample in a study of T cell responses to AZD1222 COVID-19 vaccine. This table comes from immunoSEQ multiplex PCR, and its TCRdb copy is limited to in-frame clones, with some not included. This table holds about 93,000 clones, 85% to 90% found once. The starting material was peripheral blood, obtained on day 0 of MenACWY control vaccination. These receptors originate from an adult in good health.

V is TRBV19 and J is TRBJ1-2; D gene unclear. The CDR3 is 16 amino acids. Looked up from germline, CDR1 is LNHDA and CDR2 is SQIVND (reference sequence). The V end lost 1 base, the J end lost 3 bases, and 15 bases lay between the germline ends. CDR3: CASSIGGARKDYGYTF. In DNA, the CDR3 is TGTGCCAGTAGTATAGGAGGCGCACGAAAAGACTATGGCTACACCTTC.

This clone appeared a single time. CDR3 region: CASKRRANEKLFF. CDR3 DNA: TGTGCCAGCAAACGAAGAGCTAATGAAAAACTGTTTTTT. The gene calls are TRBV27 and TRBJ1-4; D is ambiguous. The ends were cut back, 7 bases at V and 3 bases at J, with 9 bases in the middle. CDR1 and CDR2 (germline): MNHEY, SMNVEV (reference sequence). This CDR3 has 13 residues.

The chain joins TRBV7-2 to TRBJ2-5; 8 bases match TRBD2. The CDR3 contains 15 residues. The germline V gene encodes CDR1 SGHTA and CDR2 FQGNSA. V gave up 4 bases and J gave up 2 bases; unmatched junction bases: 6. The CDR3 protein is CASSWGPSGQETQYF. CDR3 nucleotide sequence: TGTGCCAGCAGCTGGGGGCCTAGCGGGCAAGAGACCCAGTACTTC.

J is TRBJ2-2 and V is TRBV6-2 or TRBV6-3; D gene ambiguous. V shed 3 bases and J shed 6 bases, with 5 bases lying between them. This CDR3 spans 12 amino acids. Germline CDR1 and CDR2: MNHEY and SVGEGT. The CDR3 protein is CASSYYPGELFF. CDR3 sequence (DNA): TGTGCCAGCAGTTATTATCCCGGGGAGCTGTTTTTT.

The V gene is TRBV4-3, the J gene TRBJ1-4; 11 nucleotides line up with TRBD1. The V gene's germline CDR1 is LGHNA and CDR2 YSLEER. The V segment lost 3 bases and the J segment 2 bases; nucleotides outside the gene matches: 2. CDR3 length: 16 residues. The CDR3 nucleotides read TGCGCCAGCAGCCACGGACAGGGGGCTACTAATGAAAAACTGTTTTTT. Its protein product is CASSHGQGATNEKLFF.

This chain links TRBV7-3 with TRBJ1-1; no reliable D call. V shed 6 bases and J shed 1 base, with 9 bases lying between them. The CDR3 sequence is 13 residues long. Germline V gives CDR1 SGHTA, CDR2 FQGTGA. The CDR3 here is CASREGSNTEAFF. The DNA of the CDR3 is TGTGCCAGCAGGGAGGGTTCGAACACTGAAGCTTTCTTT.

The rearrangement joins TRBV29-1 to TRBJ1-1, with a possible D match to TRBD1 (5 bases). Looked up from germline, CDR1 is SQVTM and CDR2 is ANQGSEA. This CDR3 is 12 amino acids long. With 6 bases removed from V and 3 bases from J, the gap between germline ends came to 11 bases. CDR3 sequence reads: CSVSDSYTEAFF. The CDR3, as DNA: TGCAGCGTCTCTGACAGCTACACTGAAGCTTTCTTT.

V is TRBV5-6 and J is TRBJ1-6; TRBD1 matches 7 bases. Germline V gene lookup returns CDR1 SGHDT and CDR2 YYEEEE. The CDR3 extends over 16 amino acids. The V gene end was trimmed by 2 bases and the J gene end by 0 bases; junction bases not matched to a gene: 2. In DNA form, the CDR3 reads TGTGCCAGCAGCTTAAGGGGGCTCTCCTATAATTCACCCCTCCACTTT. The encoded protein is CASSLRGLSYNSPLHF.

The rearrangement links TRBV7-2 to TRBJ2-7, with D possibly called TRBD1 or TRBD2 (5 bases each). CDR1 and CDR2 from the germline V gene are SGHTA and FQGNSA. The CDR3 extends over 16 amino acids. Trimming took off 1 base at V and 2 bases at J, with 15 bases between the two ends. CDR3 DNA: TGTGCCAGCAGCTTAGTCGGGGACGGGTCAACCTACGAGCAGTACTTC. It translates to CASSLVGDGSTYEQYF.

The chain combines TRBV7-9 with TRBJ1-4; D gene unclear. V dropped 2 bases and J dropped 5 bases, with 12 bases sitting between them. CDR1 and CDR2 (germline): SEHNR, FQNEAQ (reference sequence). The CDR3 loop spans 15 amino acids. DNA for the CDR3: TGTGCCAGCAGCTTAATGGCAGGACGGAATGAAAAACTGTTTTTT. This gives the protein CASSLMAGRNEKLFF.